The subject of this entry is one T cell receptor (beta chain). The sample is drawn from a study of technical replicates of blood from several donors. Germline lookup yields CDR1 KGHSH and CDR2 LQKENI. The CDR3 has 14 amino acids. Trimming took 4 bases from V and 2 from J; bases not matched to a gene: 3. TCRdb's table, derived via immunoSEQ multiplex PCR, lists solely in-frame clones and lacks some. The sample consists of about 17,000 clones, 82% of them appearing once. Sequencing was performed on PBMCs. The clonotype comes from a human donor in good health. Some clones in this sample may be carry-over from other donors' samples. V gene TRBV18 combines with J gene TRBJ2-7; TRBD1 matches at 9 bases. CDR3 nucleotides: TGTGCCAGCTCACGGGACAGGGTAACCTACGAGCAGTACTTC. This gives the protein CASSRDRVTYEQYF.